This TCR beta chain was captured in a study of T cells in Graves' hyperthyroidism and ophthalmopathy. TCR beta CDR3 region amplification was performed from RNA transcripts. RT-PCR in the first round (using the HTBI primer set) targeted the TCR CDR3. TCRdb called the multiplex PCR reads again in MiXCR, with one record for every CDR3 protein. The repertoire holds 250,000 or so distinct CDR3 sequences, with about 15% as singletons. The CDR3 contains 13 residues. The V end was cut by 5 bases, the J end by 8 bases, with 12 bases between. The germline V gene has CDR1 LGHNA and CDR2 YNFKEQ. The rearrangement links TRBV4-2 to TRBJ1-4; unclear D gene. The sample consisted of blood. The sequence was collected from a woman in her forties or fifties with Graves' hyperthyroidism that later progressed to Graves' ophthalmopathy. CDR3 sequence (DNA): TGTGCCAGCAGCTTTCGGCCAACAGAAAAACTGTTTTTT. Translation: CASSFRPTEKLFF.